This T cell receptor (beta chain) is from a study of identical twins. General study findings and limits: The study reached conclusions through statistical analysis that was cross-sectional, not following the same donors. Within twin pairs, the out-of-frame alpha sequences they shared showed excess low generation probability. Possibly, invariant MAIT and iNKT cells partly confounded zero-insertion analyses.

A few counts support this clonotype. Its target is unknown. A universal primer site was incorporated via template switching, and the cDNA contained unique molecular identifiers. TCRdb processed the 5' RACE reads anew with MiXCR; each CDR3 protein has one entry. The table has about 890,000 distinct CDR3 sequences, 9% to 15% seen once. Another study also made use of these data, one on yellow fever vaccine responses in identical twins.

The sequenced sample consisted of PBMCs. This sequence was found in a woman between 18 and 30 years old in good health.

The CDR3 sequence is CASSLGAGFAYGYTF. CDR3 nucleotides: TGTGCCAGCAGCTTGGGTGCAGGGTTTGCCTATGGCTACACCTTC. This chain connects TRBV7-2 to TRBJ1-2, with D possibly matching TRBD1 (5 bases). This CDR3 has 15 amino acids. The V gene's germline CDR1 is SGHTA and CDR2 FQGNSA. Between the trimmed V and J ends, which lost 3 bases and 4 bases, there was a span of 15 bases.